Sequencing of this TCR beta chain was carried out in a study of blood T cell repertoires in COVID-19. Overall study: From the United States, Italy and Spain came samples of acute and convalescent COVID-19. In each case, the material was cDNA or gDNA derived from T cells, B-cell-depleted T cells, or PBMCs.

Profiled with immunoSEQ multiplex PCR; TCRdb holds only in-frame clones, not every one. The sample yields 250,000 to 300,000 clones, 80% to 90% seen once. Germline lookup yields CDR1 LGHNA and CDR2 YNFKEQ. The V and J ends lost 0 bases and 1 base respectively, with 13 bases between them. The CDR3 is 16 amino acids. The chain has TRBV4-2 and TRBJ2-7, with D perhaps TRBD2 (5 bases). This receptor was identified in a woman in her sixties or seventies with acute or convalescent COVID-19. The sample taken for sequencing was peripheral blood. CDR3 amino acids: CASSQEGALASYEQYF. DNA of the CDR3: TGTGCCAGCAGCCAAGAAGGTGCCCTAGCATCCTACGAGCAGTACTTC.